A selection of T cell receptor beta chains follows, all from one sample in a study of T cells in Graves' hyperthyroidism and ophthalmopathy. TCRdb used MiXCR to reprocess the multiplex PCR reads, holding one entry per CDR3 protein. This table holds hundreds of thousands of distinct CDR3 sequences, about a sixth found once. The specimen was blood. These receptors all stem from a woman younger than 35 with Graves' ophthalmopathy. Both conserved end residues are part of each CDR3. The D gene is left open where the match is weak. Size tells how often a clone was seen (once, few, many) or the class of an expanded clone, and some rows leave it out.

d_call	clone_size	v_call	j_call	cdr3_nt	cdr3_aa
TRBD1	few	TRBV5-6	TRBJ1-6	TGTGCCAGCAGACTGGGACAGGGAGTTTCACCCCTCCACTTT	CASRLGQGVSPLHF
.	few	TRBV30	TRBJ1-2	TGTGCCTGGACCAGGGGCGAGGGACATGGCTACACCTTC	CAWTRGEGHGYTF
.	many	TRBV28	TRBJ1-3	TGTGCCAGCAGTTCATCAGACACTGGAAACACCATATATTTT	CASSSSDTGNTIYF
.	many	TRBV5-6	TRBJ2-7	TGTGCCAGCAGCTTTCCAGGAGGCGAGCAGTACTTC	CASSFPGGEQYF
.	.	TRBV5-5	TRBJ1-5	TGTGCCAGCGGACGACGGGGCAATCAGCCCCAGCATTTT	CASGRRGNQPQHF
TRBD2	many	TRBV2	TRBJ2-7	TGTGCCAGCAGTGGCAGGAAAACGTTGGCGCGGGAGAGGAGAGGATACTACGAGCAGTACTTC	CASSGRKTLARERRGYYEQYF
TRBD1	few	TRBV30	TRBJ1-1	TGTGCCTGGAGGAGATTGAGGACAGGGTTTTTTTCGCCTAGGGACACTGAAGCTTTCTTT	CAWRRLRTGFFSPRDTEAFF
.	many	TRBV13	TRBJ2-1	TGTGCCAGCACCTCTGGGGAGGACCATGAGCAGTTCTTC	CASTSGEDHEQFF
.	many	TRBV28	TRBJ2-7	TGTGCCAGCAGCTATGGGGGGACGGCCTACGAGCAGTACTTC	CASSYGGTAYEQYF
.	few	TRBV10-3	TRBJ1-5	TGTGCCATCAGTGGGCAGAATCAGCCCCAGCATTTT	CAISGQNQPQHF
.	few	TRBV2	TRBJ2-7	TGTGCCAGCAGTCCATTAGTTTACGAGCAGTACTTC	CASSPLVYEQYF
.	many	TRBV18	TRBJ1-2	TGTGCCAGTACGCAGGGATTCGACTATGGCTACACCTTC	CASTQGFDYGYTF
.	few	TRBV28	TRBJ1-3	TGTGCCAGCAGTTTAAAGCAGAGCTTCTCTGGAAACACCATATATTTT	CASSLKQSFSGNTIYF
.	many	TRBV5-4	TRBJ2-3	TGTGCCAGCAGCTTGGCCGGGCCAGATACGCAGTATTTT	CASSLAGPDTQYF
.	many	TRBV7-9	TRBJ1-2	TGTGCCAGCAGCACCTACTCCTCAGGGATCTATGGCTACACCTTC	CASSTYSSGIYGYTF
TRBD2	few	TRBV29-1	TRBJ2-3	TGCAGCGTTGAAGATCCCCTATACACTAGCGGTACCGATACGCAGTATTTT	CSVEDPLYTSGTDTQYF
TRBD1	.	TRBV11-1	TRBJ1-3	TGTGCCAGCAGCTTTTCCCGGGACAGGGGACCTGGAAACACCATATATTTT	CASSFSRDRGPGNTIYF
.	many	TRBV7-8	TRBJ2-1	TGTGCCAGCAGCTTCCGCTACCCTAGCGCTGACTCCTACAATGAGCAGTTCTTC	CASSFRYPSADSYNEQFF
TRBD2	.	TRBV12-3/TRBV12-4	TRBJ2-1	TGTGCCAGCGGTTTTAGCGGGGTCGACAATGAGCAGTTCTTC	CASGFSGVDNEQFF
.	many	TRBV7-9	TRBJ2-1	TGTGCCAGCAGAGACGGAACCTTTTACAATGAGCAGTTCTTC	CASRDGTFYNEQFF
.	.	TRBV13	TRBJ1-6	TGTGCCAGCAGCCCCCTCCGGAGTGCCAATTCACCCCTCCACTTT	CASSPLRSANSPLHF
.	many	TRBV11-2	TRBJ2-5	TGTGCCAGCAGCCCCGGGACGGAGGTTTGGTACTTC	CASSPGTEVWYF
TRBD2	many	TRBV7-3	TRBJ2-3	TGTGCCAGCAGCTCCGGACTAGCCCACGATACGCAGTATTTT	CASSSGLAHDTQYF
.	many	TRBV28	TRBJ2-7	TGTGCCAGCAGTTTATTGCAGGTGCCCTCCTACGAGCAGTACTTC	CASSLLQVPSYEQYF
.	many	TRBV6-1	TRBJ1-5	TGTGCCAGCAGTGAAGGGGGCAGCAATCAGCCCCAGCATTTT	CASSEGGSNQPQHF
.	many	TRBV7-9	TRBJ2-1	TGTGCCAGCAGCCCATACACCGACCCCCGGAGGAACAATGAGCAGTTCTTC	CASSPYTDPRRNNEQFF
.	.	TRBV5-5	TRBJ2-6	TGTGCCAGCAGCTTGGCCGTTACTGGGGCCAACGTCCTGACTTTC	CASSLAVTGANVLTF
TRBD1	few	TRBV24-1	TRBJ2-1	TGTGCCACCAGCGGCGACAGGGTCAATGAGCAGTTCTTC	CATSGDRVNEQFF
.	.	TRBV7-3	TRBJ2-6	TGTGCCAGCAGCCCCACCTTGGGGGGTACTGGGGCCAACGTCCTGACTTTC	CASSPTLGGTGANVLTF
TRBD1	.	TRBV10-3	TRBJ1-2	TGTGCCATCAGTGAGCGGCAGGGGGAAGATGGCTACACCTTC	CAISERQGEDGYTF
TRBD1	once	TRBV7-2	TRBJ1-3	TGTGCCAGCAGCCCAGGGGGGGGCTCCTCTGGAAACACCATATATTTT	CASSPGGGSSGNTIYF
.	.	TRBV19	TRBJ2-1	TGTGCCAGTAGTATAGGGGACAGCCTGCGACTAGAGGAGAGTGAGCAGTTCTTC	CASSIGDSLRLEESEQFF
.	.	TRBV18	TRBJ1-2	TGTGCCAGCTCACCCGAGGACGGATATGGCTACACCTTC	CASSPEDGYGYTF
.	few	TRBV7-3	TRBJ2-1	TGTGCCAGCAGCTTAGAGCGAGTTTACAATGAGCAGTTCTTC	CASSLERVYNEQFF
TRBD2	many	TRBV6-1	TRBJ2-7	TGTGCCAGCAGTCTCGATACGACGGTAGCGGGGTTGAGGGGGCAGTACTTC	CASSLDTTVAGLRGQYF
.	many	TRBV27	TRBJ2-7	TGTGCCAGCAGACTAGGGGGTAGTAACTACTACGAGCAGTACTTC	CASRLGGSNYYEQYF
TRBD1	many	TRBV5-6	TRBJ1-5	TGTGCCAGCAGCTTCTGGGACAGGGTGATCCAGCCCCAGCATTTT	CASSFWDRVIQPQHF
.	few	TRBV6-6	TRBJ1-2	TGTGCCAGCAGTTACACGAGCGGGACCTATGGCTACACCTTC	CASSYTSGTYGYTF
.	many	TRBV3-1	TRBJ2-7	TGTGCCAGCAGCCCAAGACGGGCAGCCGCCTACGAGCAGTACTTC	CASSPRRAAAYEQYF
TRBD1	once	TRBV27	TRBJ1-1	TGTGCCAGCTGGACAGGGGGCGGGATGAACACTGAAGCTTTCTTT	CASWTGGGMNTEAFF
.	many	TRBV18	TRBJ2-7	TGTGCCAGCTCACCTTCCCGGGACCGAAAACACTACGAGCAGTACTTC	CASSPSRDRKHYEQYF
.	many	TRBV28	TRBJ1-2	TGTGCCAGCAACCCAGGCTATGGCTACACCTTC	CASNPGYGYTF
.	.	TRBV7-9	TRBJ2-3	TGTGCCAGCAGCTCCTTCCGAGCAGAATACACAGATACGCAGTATTTT	CASSSFRAEYTDTQYF